Below are 23 T cell receptor beta chains sequenced from a single sample in a study of cytomegalovirus exposure and HLA in healthy donors. Using immunoSEQ multiplex PCR, the repertoire was profiled, and TCRdb retains in-frame clones only, with some absent. The sample lists hundreds of thousands of clones; 90% were seen once. Sequencing was carried out using PBMCs. All receptors come from a woman aged 30 to 39 in good health and CMV-seronegative.

The chain employs TRBV30 and TRBJ2-7; D is uncertain. CDR3 size: 14 residues. The V gene lost 2 bases and the J gene lost 0 bases, with 11 bases spanning the gap. The germline gives CDR1 GTSNPN, CDR2 SVGIG (reference sequence). CDR3 in amino acids: CAWSNGGFSYEQYF. CDR3 DNA sequence: TGTGCCTGGAGTAATGGTGGGTTCTCCTACGAGCAGTACTTC.

The chain joins TRBV5-8 to TRBJ1-2; a weak D match, TRBD1 (5 bases). This CDR3 comprises 15 residues. Germline V gene lookup returns CDR1 SGHTS and CDR2 YDEGEE. V shed 2 bases and J shed 3 bases, with 14 bases lying between them. The CDR3 DNA follows: TGTGCCAGCAGCTTACGGACGGGGGACTACTATGGCTACACCTTC. Translated, it gives CASSLRTGDYYGYTF.

In DNA form, the CDR3 reads TGTGCCACCAGCAGGTGGGGGGGGGATCAGCCCCAGCATTTT. Encoded protein: CATSRWGGDQPQHF. This chain joins TRBV15 and TRBJ1-5, with D tentatively TRBD1 (5 bases). V was cut by 3 bases and J by 5 bases, with 11 bases left in between. This CDR3 comprises 14 residues. The germline V gene has CDR1 LNHNV and CDR2 YYDKDF (reference sequence).

V usage is TRBV7-2 and J usage is TRBJ2-1; 8 bases map to TRBD2. CDR1 is SGHTA, CDR2 FQGNSA, per germline. The CDR3 runs 15 residues. The V segment lost 3 bases and the J segment 6 bases; nucleotides outside the gene matches: 7. The CDR3 DNA reads as TGTGCCAGCAGCTTCGGTAGCGGGATCCCCAATGAGCAGTTCTTC. Encoded protein: CASSFGSGIPNEQFF.

Only one count was recorded for this clone. The chain employs TRBV29-1 and TRBJ2-3, with D tentatively TRBD1 (6 bases). Germline CDR1 and CDR2: SQVTM and ANQGSEA. V lost 4 bases and J 4 bases, leaving 18 bases between the germline ends. There are 15 residues in the CDR3. Here the CDR3 DNA reads TGCAGCGTTGTCGTCTCAGGGGAGTATCCAGATACGCAGTATTTT. Its protein product is CSVVVSGEYPDTQYF.

The chain uses TRBV2 and TRBJ1-2; D is uncertain. The CDR3 is made up of 14 amino acids. V shed 7 bases and J shed 2 bases, with 14 bases lying between them. The germline CDR1 and CDR2 sequences are SNHLY and FYNNEI. In nucleotides, the CDR3 is TGTGCCAGCAAAAGGCCGGATTCGAACTATGGCTACACCTTC. Protein: CASKRPDSNYGYTF.

CDR3 nucleotides: TGTGCCAGCAGCTTAGTTCAAGTAAGGGACAGGGGGCGGAACACTGAAGCTTTCTTT. Translating it yields CASSLVQVRDRGRNTEAFF. The chain links TRBV7-2 to TRBJ1-1, with 12 nucleotides matching TRBD1. This CDR3 region has 19 residues. Germline assignment: CDR1 SGHTA and CDR2 FQGNSA. The V segment lost 1 base and the J segment 1 base; nucleotides outside the gene matches: 10.

The table lists this clone with a few counts. V gene TRBV29-1 combines with J gene TRBJ1-2; the match to TRBD1 covers 10 bases. This CDR3 is 11 amino acids long. Trimming cost V 8 bases and J 6 bases; bases outside gene matches: 3. Per the germline V gene, CDR1 is SQVTM and CDR2 is ANQGSEA. The CDR3 DNA reads TGCAGCACCGGGACAGGGGATGGCTACACCTTC. Protein product: CSTGTGDGYTF.

The chain joins TRBV5-6 to TRBJ2-7, with 11 bases that match TRBD2. The CDR3 has 16 residues. Germline loops: CDR1 SGHDT, CDR2 YYEEEE. J gave up 7 bases and V 0 bases, and 9 bases lay outside the gene matches. The CDR3 is CASSLVIAGGPGEQYF. The CDR3 region has the DNA TGTGCCAGCAGCTTGGTTATAGCGGGAGGGCCGGGAGAGCAGTACTTC.

The rearrangement links TRBV5-6 to TRBJ2-7, with D hard to call. The CDR3 covers 17 residues. The V gene's germline CDR1 is SGHDT and CDR2 YYEEEE. Trimming took off 0 bases at V and 2 bases at J, with 18 bases between the two ends. The CDR3 is CASSLGILESTTYEQYF. The CDR3 DNA reads TGTGCCAGCAGCTTGGGGATCTTGGAGAGTACGACCTACGAGCAGTACTTC.

This chain links TRBV27 with TRBJ2-5; TRBD1 matches 7 bases. This CDR3 has 17 amino acids. After removal of 8 bases from V and 5 bases from J, the junction contained 20 bases not matched to a gene. Germline V CDR1 and CDR2: MNHEY, SMNVEV (reference sequence). In nucleotides, the CDR3 is TGTGCCAGCGGGATCCCGTCGACAGGGCGTAATAAGGAGACCCAGTACTTC. Its protein product is CASGIPSTGRNKETQYF.

A few counts support this clone. The chain employs TRBV5-6 and TRBJ2-5; 7 nucleotides line up with TRBD1. CDR1 and CDR2 from the germline V gene are SGHDT and YYEEEE. J lost 3 bases, V lost 0 bases, and 2 bases had no gene match. The CDR3 has 14 residues. The CDR3 spells CASSLVTGEETQYF. The CDR3, as DNA: TGTGCCAGCAGCTTGGTCACAGGGGAAGAGACCCAGTACTTC.

The rearrangement joins TRBV2 to TRBJ2-2, with D perhaps TRBD1 (6 bases). CDR1 and CDR2 (germline): SNHLY, FYNNEI. V shed 7 bases and J shed 4 bases, with 13 bases lying between them. The CDR3 has 14 residues. The DNA for the CDR3 is TGTGCCAGCACCGGACAGCCATCCACCGGGGAGCTGTTTTTT. Protein sequence: CASTGQPSTGELFF.

V usage is TRBV6-5 and J usage is TRBJ2-7, with D possibly being TRBD1 (6 bases). CDR1 and CDR2 from the germline V gene are MNHEY and SVGAGI. Trimming shortened V by 5 bases and J by 0 bases, and 11 bases separated the two germline ends. CDR3 length: 14 amino acids. DNA of the CDR3: TGTGCCAGCAGTAGTGCGGACAGCTCCTACGAGCAGTACTTC. It yields the protein CASSSADSSYEQYF.

The chain employs TRBV4-3 and TRBJ2-1, with TRBD2 identical over 7 bases. Germline V gene lookup returns CDR1 LGHNA and CDR2 YSLEER. With 0 bases clipped from V and 7 bases from J, the junction kept 9 bases outside the gene matches. The length of the CDR3 is 16 residues. The CDR3 here is CASSQEREPGLNEQFF. The CDR3 DNA reads as TGCGCCAGCAGCCAAGAGCGGGAGCCAGGGTTAAATGAGCAGTTCTTC.

The rearrangement links TRBV27 to TRBJ2-7; 7 bases match TRBD1. The CDR3 spans 16 residues. V gave up 0 bases and J gave up 1 base; unmatched junction bases: 6. Germline loops: CDR1 MNHEY, CDR2 SMNVEV (reference sequence). In nucleotides, the CDR3 is TGTGCCAGCAGTTTATCTCTCGGGACAGCTTCCTACGAGCAGTACTTC. Residues: CASSLSLGTASYEQYF.

The V gene is TRBV11-2, the J gene TRBJ2-7; 8 positions match TRBD2. CDR3 length equals 17 residues. With 6 bases clipped from V and 0 bases from J, the junction kept 13 bases outside the gene matches. In germline, CDR1 is SGHAT, CDR2 FQNNGV. CDR3 in amino acids: CASSESSGSRSSYEQYF. The CDR3 DNA is TGTGCCAGCAGTGAGTCAAGCGGGAGTCGGAGCTCCTACGAGCAGTACTTC.

The rearrangement links TRBV6-6 to TRBJ2-3, with 11 positions matching TRBD1. Germline V CDR1 and CDR2: MNHNY, SVGAGI (reference sequence). This CDR3 has 15 residues. V shed 6 bases and J 3 bases; nucleotides not matched to a gene: 5. The CDR3 coding sequence is TGTGCCAGCAGAGGACAGGGGGCCACGACAGATACGCAGTATTTT. This translates into CASRGQGATTDTQYF.

The table lists this clone with a count of one. The gene calls are TRBV27 and TRBJ2-7, with a weak D call TRBD1 (7 bases). This CDR3 is built from 11 residues. V was clipped by 11 bases and J by 7 bases, with 15 bases between them. Germline CDR1 MNHEY, CDR2 SMNVEV (reference sequence). The CDR3 DNA follows: TGTGCCGCAGGGGGGTACGGGGAGCAGTACTTC. This encodes CAAGGYGEQYF.

In nucleotides, the CDR3 is TGTGCCAGCAGTTTAGTGAGGGGAGCTAACTATGGCTACACCTTC. It translates to CASSLVRGANYGYTF. The chain combines TRBV27 with TRBJ1-2; tentatively, D is TRBD1 (5 bases). Trimming shortened V by 2 bases and J by 0 bases, and 10 bases separated the two germline ends. The CDR3 length is 15 residues. In germline, CDR1 is MNHEY, CDR2 SMNVEV (reference sequence).

The count of this clone is one. The chain joins TRBV29-1 to TRBJ1-2, with D possibly being TRBD1 (6 bases). Germline V gene lookup returns CDR1 SQVTM and CDR2 ANQGSEA. This CDR3 is 13 amino acids long. Between the trimmed V and J ends, which lost 4 bases and 7 bases, there was a span of 16 bases. CDR3 loop: CSVVMDRGGGYTF. In nucleotides, the CDR3 is TGCAGCGTTGTGATGGACAGAGGGGGTGGCTACACCTTC.

This sequence joins TRBV11-3 and TRBJ1-1; D is unresolved. V lost 2 bases to trimming and J lost 8 bases, with 12 bases between them. The CDR3 consists of 13 residues. CDR1 is SGHNT and CDR2 is YENEEA in the germline V gene. CDR3 DNA: TGTGCCAGCAGCTTATCAGACACTCCCGAAGCTTTCTTT. Its protein is CASSLSDTPEAFF.

The chain has TRBV27 and TRBJ2-1, with 7 bases that match TRBD2. Germline V lookup: CDR1 MNHEY, CDR2 SMNVEV (reference sequence). With V trimmed by 5 bases and J by 1 base, 8 bases remained unmatched. This CDR3 is built from 16 residues. CDR3 DNA sequence: TGTGCCAGCAGTAGAACTAGCGCCTTATCCTACAATGAGCAGTTCTTC. Translated, it gives CASSRTSALSYNEQFF.